Listed here are 8 T cell receptor beta chains from one sample, sequenced in a study of Graves' ophthalmopathy and Graves' hyperthyroidism. RNA transcripts served as template for amplifying TCR beta CDR3 sequences. HTBI primers primed a first-round RT-PCR, and a second-round multiplex PCR followed. TCRdb re-called the multiplex PCR reads through MiXCR, storing one row per CDR3 protein. The sample gives some 350,000 distinct CDR3 sequences, approximately 18% of which show up once; roughly 2.4% is in the top ten. Material for sequencing was peripheral blood. The origin of the receptors is an adult woman with stable Graves' hyperthyroidism.

This clonotype has a count of ten or more. The chain links TRBV30 to TRBJ2-7; possible D gene TRBD1, 5 bases. The CDR3 runs 13 residues. Trimming left V 4 bases short and J 2 bases short, with 12 bases between. Germline V gene sequence: CDR1 GTSNPN, CDR2 SVGIG (reference sequence). The CDR3 reads CAWTPTATYEQYF. As DNA, the CDR3 is TGTGCCTGGACTCCGACAGCTACCTACGAGCAGTACTTC.

At least ten counts were recorded for this clonotype. This chain uses TRBV25-1 with TRBJ2-7; TRBD1 matches 12 bases. After removal of 3 bases from V and 4 bases from J, the junction contained 4 bases not matched to a gene. The CDR3 runs 15 residues. Looked up from germline, CDR1 is MGHDK and CDR2 is SYGVNS. The CDR3 loop is CASSDSGQGAYEQYF. CDR3 nucleotides: TGTGCCAGCAGTGACTCGGGACAGGGGGCGTACGAGCAGTACTTC.

This clonotype was seen ten or more times. The chain has TRBV7-6 and TRBJ2-2; D is undetermined. The CDR3 length is 14 residues. The germline V and J ends were trimmed by 8 bases and 1 base, with 11 bases remaining between them. Germline CDR1 SGHVS, CDR2 FNYEAQ. The CDR3 region has the DNA TGTGCCAGCTTGGCTGCAGGGAACACCGGGGAGCTGTTTTTT. As protein: CASLAAGNTGELFF.

This clonotype has ten or more counts. The rearrangement uses TRBV10-3 and TRBJ2-2; 9 bases align to TRBD2. With V trimmed by 0 bases and J by 2 bases, 13 bases remained unmatched. The CDR3 sequence is 20 residues long. Germline V lookup: CDR1 ENHRY, CDR2 SYGVKD. CDR3 in DNA: TGTGCCATCAGTGAGTCTCGGATAATAGTAGCGGGAGACAACACCGGGGAGCTGTTTTTT. It translates to CAISESRIIVAGDNTGELFF.

This clonotype was picked up many times. The chain couples TRBV20-1 to TRBJ1-2, with 8 bases identical to TRBD1. Trimming at V came to 6 bases and at J to 8 bases, leaving 5 bases not matched to a gene. The germline V gene encodes CDR1 DFQATT and CDR2 SNEGSKA (reference sequence). The CDR3 contains 11 residues. Written as DNA, the CDR3 is TGCAGTGCGCGGACAGGGTTGGGCTACACCTTC. Translation gives CSARTGLGYTF.

J is TRBJ2-7 and V is TRBV13; TRBD1 matches at 8 bases. From germline, CDR1 is PRHDT and CDR2 FYEKMQ (reference sequence). The CDR3 loop spans 17 amino acids. V was pared by 4 bases and J by 1 base, with 12 bases of the junction left unmatched. In nucleotides, the CDR3 is TGTGCCAGCAGCTCCCACCACCCGGACAGGGAGTCCTACGAGCAGTACTTC. Encoded protein: CASSSHHPDRESYEQYF.

The J gene is TRBJ2-2, the V gene TRBV6-1; 9 nucleotides line up with TRBD1. This CDR3 contains 15 residues. V dropped 7 bases and J dropped 0; count of bases not matched to a gene: 3. From germline, CDR1 is MNHNS and CDR2 SASEGT. The CDR3 DNA follows: TGTGCCAGCACCGGGACAGGGACGAACACCGGGGAGCTGTTTTTT. Protein product: CASTGTGTNTGELFF.

This clonotype appeared many times. The chain couples TRBV6-2 or TRBV6-3 to TRBJ1-2; D is uncertain. This CDR3 comprises 16 residues. Germline V CDR1 and CDR2: MNHEY, SVGEGT. Trimming took 0 bases from V and 2 from J, leaving 13 bases between them. The CDR3 loop is CASSYSKSRANYGYTF. CDR3 DNA sequence: TGTGCCAGCAGTTACTCGAAGTCCAGAGCGAACTATGGCTACACCTTC.